The sequence of this TCR beta chain was determined in a study of spatial heterogeneity in lung cancer. The study, taken as a whole, reports: Expanded alpha and beta TCR counts within tumors tracked tumor mutation counts.

TCRdb itself ran the 5' RACE reads through MiXCR, one entry per CDR3 protein. The data hold several hundred distinct CDR3 sequences, with more than 40% observed a single time. This sample's time point: sample taken at primary tumor resection. V shed 0 bases, J shed 0 bases, and the junction held 3 bases outside the gene matches. Germline V gene sequence: CDR1 GTSNPN, CDR2 SVGIG (reference sequence). The CDR3 covers 15 residues. Points on this clonotype: Its antigen is not identified.

Sequences were derived from lung tumor tissue, sampled at surgery. The TCR sequence derives from a female donor with early-stage non-small cell lung cancer. The rearrangement links TRBV30 to TRBJ2-3, with TRBD1 matching over 7 bases. The CDR3 sequence: CAWSVRQGSTDTQYF. DNA of the CDR3: TGTGCCTGGAGTGTACGACAGGGAAGCACAGATACGCAGTATTTT.